These 21 T cell receptor beta chains came from one sample sequenced in a study of cytomegalovirus exposure and HLA in healthy donors. PCR employed 60 Vbeta and 13 Jbeta primers. This table comes from immunoSEQ multiplex PCR, and its TCRdb copy is limited to in-frame clones, with some not included. The data contain 180,000 or so clones, about 82% of them singletons. The sample was PBMCs. These receptors were obtained from a woman in her thirties in good health and CMV-seronegative.

For this clone: Germline is not matched at one junction end, which may reflect a read error. The chain uses TRBV7-9 and TRBJ2-1; D is uncertain. Germline assignment: CDR1 SEHNR and CDR2 FQNEAQ (reference sequence). This CDR3 spans 12 amino acids. This CDR3 is CSSSLDKNEQFF. CDR3 nucleotide sequence: TGTTCCAGCAGCTTAGACAAAAATGAGCAGTTCTTC.

The genes are TRBV7-9 and TRBJ1-2; 8 bases fit TRBD1. This CDR3 spans 16 amino acids. The V and J ends lost 2 bases and 7 bases, in that order; junction bases with no gene match: 12. Germline V gene data show CDR1 as SEHNR and CDR2 as FQNEAQ (reference sequence). The CDR3 DNA sequence: TGTGCCAGCAGCTTACTTGGCCAGGGGGCAATGTTTGGCTACACCTTC. Translation gives CASSLLGQGAMFGYTF.

This chain connects TRBV19 to TRBJ2-5, with TRBD2 matching over 15 bases. V trimming: 5 bases; J trimming: 5 bases; junction bases outside the gene matches: 9. This CDR3 comprises 17 residues. CDR1 is LNHDA, CDR2 SQIVND, per germline (reference sequence). The DNA of the CDR3 is TGTGCCAGTAGTCCAACGGGACTAGCGGGGGGCCTGGAGACCCAGTACTTC. Protein product: CASSPTGLAGGLETQYF.

The rearrangement joins TRBV15 to TRBJ1-4; D call uncertain. Trimming cost V 7 bases and J 6 bases, with 9 bases left between them. Per the germline V gene, CDR1 is LNHNV and CDR2 is YYDKDF (reference sequence). CDR3 size: 12 residues. The CDR3 region has the DNA TGTGCCACCACTACTGAAGATGAAAAACTGTTTTTT. Amino acid sequence: CATTTEDEKLFF.

The chain employs TRBV11-1 and TRBJ2-5, with TRBD2 matching over 15 bases. The CDR3 is 18 amino acids. Germline values: CDR1 SGHAT, CDR2 FQDESV (reference sequence). V was clipped by 6 bases and J by 0 bases; unmatched bases: 8. CDR3 nucleotides: TGTGCCAGCAGTTCGGGACTAGCGGGGGGCTTGTACCAAGAGACCCAGTACTTC. Encoded protein: CASSSGLAGGLYQETQYF.

V usage is TRBV7-8 and J usage is TRBJ2-7; D possibly corresponds to TRBD1 (5 bases). Trimming shortened V by 1 base and J by 0 bases, and 7 bases separated the two germline ends. The germline gives CDR1 SGHVS, CDR2 FQNEAQ. The CDR3 has 14 residues. The CDR3 DNA reads TGTGCCAGCAGCTTAGAGGACAACTCCTACGAGCAGTACTTC. This gives the protein CASSLEDNSYEQYF.

The V and J genes are TRBV5-1 and TRBJ2-1, with 9 nucleotides matching TRBD2. The CDR3 loop spans 18 amino acids. V dropped 0 bases and J dropped 0; count of bases not matched to a gene: 7. The germline gives CDR1 SGHRS, CDR2 YFSETQ. CDR3 residues: CASSLVLAGQYSYNEQFF. For the CDR3, the DNA is TGCGCCAGCAGCTTGGTGCTAGCGGGGCAATACTCCTACAATGAGCAGTTCTTC.

The chain uses TRBV7-2 and TRBJ2-1; 9 bases agree with TRBD1. Looked up from germline, CDR1 is SGHTA and CDR2 is FQGNSA. V dropped 1 base and J dropped 4; count of bases not matched to a gene: 2. CDR3 length equals 15 residues. CDR3: CASSLDRGRYNEQFF. DNA for the CDR3: TGTGCCAGCAGCTTAGACAGGGGGCGGTACAATGAGCAGTTCTTC.

This chain connects TRBV6-6 to TRBJ2-3, with D perhaps TRBD2 (7 bases). Per the germline V gene, CDR1 is MNHNY and CDR2 is SVGAGI (reference sequence). CDR3 length: 14 amino acids. The V end lost 8 bases, the J end lost 1 base, and 13 bases lay between the germline ends. The CDR3 DNA is TGTGCCAGCGCGGGGGCAGGGGGCACAGATACGCAGTATTTT. This codes for CASAGAGGTDTQYF.

The genes are TRBV6-1 and TRBJ2-7; 11 nucleotides align to TRBD2. The V gene end was trimmed by 5 bases and the J gene end by 1 base; junction bases not matched to a gene: 1. Germline V gene lookup returns CDR1 MNHNS and CDR2 SASEGT. The CDR3 runs to 14 residues. The CDR3 region is CASSSSGGSYEQYF. The CDR3 nucleotides are TGTGCCAGCAGTTCTAGCGGGGGGTCCTACGAGCAGTACTTC.

The genes are TRBV4-1 and TRBJ1-5; D may be TRBD1 (5 bases). Germline-derived CDR1 and CDR2 are MGHRA and YSYEKL. This CDR3 region has 13 residues. The V end was cut by 5 bases, the J end by 11 bases, with 16 bases between. In DNA, the CDR3 is TGCGCCAGCAGCTACCTTTCCGCAGGGACCCAGCATTTT. Amino acids: CASSYLSAGTQHF.

This clone has a handful of counts. This chain connects TRBV2 to TRBJ1-1; 12 nucleotides line up with TRBD1. The J segment lost 0 bases and the V segment lost 7 bases, leaving 6 bases of the junction unmatched. The CDR3 runs to 16 residues. Germline CDR1 and CDR2: SNHLY and FYNNEI. Written as DNA, the CDR3 is TGTGCCAGCACGGGACAGGGGGCTCCCATGAACACTGAAGCTTTCTTT. Amino acid sequence: CASTGQGAPMNTEAFF. The complete variable domain, with remaining parts taken from reference TRBV2 and TRBJ1-1, reads EPEVTQTPSHQVTQMGQEVILRCVPISNHLYFYWYRQILGQKVEFLVSFYNNEISEKSEIFDDQFSVERPDGSNFTLKIRSTKLEDSAMYFCASTGQGAPMNTEAFFGQGTRLTVV.

For this clone: A read error may produce the germline difference seen at one junction end. The chain combines TRBV19 with TRBJ1-2; possibly TRBD1 for D (6 bases). This CDR3 has 13 residues. From germline, CDR1 is LNHDA and CDR2 SQIVND (reference sequence). Here the CDR3 DNA reads TGTGCCAGTAGTAGAGACAGGATCTATGGTTACACCTTC. Amino acids: CASSRDRIYGYTF.

The chain employs TRBV14 and TRBJ2-5; weak D call: TRBD2 (6 bases). V gave up 3 bases and J gave up 10 bases, with 15 bases separating them. Germline CDR1 SGHDN, CDR2 FVKESK. The length of the CDR3 is 13 residues. In DNA, the CDR3 is TGTGCCAGCAGCCACCGGGGGTTTGGGGGCCAGTACTTC. It codes for CASSHRGFGGQYF.

The chain employs TRBV5-1 and TRBJ2-2; possibly TRBD2 for D (5 bases). Germline CDR1 is SGHRS and CDR2 is YFSETQ. Between the trimmed V and J ends, which lost 0 bases and 2 bases, there was a span of 5 bases. This CDR3 has 14 amino acids. CDR3 bases: TGCGCCAGCAGCTTGGCGGGAAACACCGGGGAGCTGTTTTTT. It specifies CASSLAGNTGELFF.

The chain joins TRBV27 to TRBJ1-1, with D hard to call. This CDR3 has 15 residues. Per germline, CDR1 MNHEY and CDR2 SMNVEV (reference sequence). V lost 3 bases, J lost 4 bases, and 15 bases lay in between. CDR3 DNA sequence: TGTGCCAGCAGTTTTGGTTCCGTGAAGCCCACTGAAGCTTTCTTT. Encoded protein: CASSFGSVKPTEAFF.

A word on this clone: At one end the junction does not follow the germline gene, possibly because of a read error. The sample holds other DNA sequences that translate to the same CDR3. The chain recombines TRBV7-7 with TRBJ2-7, with D perhaps assigned TRBD1 or TRBD2 (6 bases each). The germline V gene encodes CDR1 SSHAT and CDR2 FNYEAQ (reference sequence). CDR3 size: 13 residues. The CDR3 sequence is CASSLGGGYEQYF. CDR3 nucleotides: TGTGCTAGCAGCTTAGGGGGAGGCTACGAGCAGTACTTC.

The chain recombines TRBV21-1 with TRBJ1-6. TRBV21-1 is termed a pseudogene. The CDR3 consists of 16 residues. As DNA, the CDR3 is TGTGCCAGCAGCAAAGAACCGGGGGAGGAGAATTCACCCCTCCACTTT. Translation gives CASSKEPGEENSPLHF.

This clone was seen only once. The V call is TRBV29-1, the J call TRBJ2-1; TRBD2 is a possible D gene (7 bases). V was pared by 1 base and J by 6 bases, with 16 bases between. The CDR3 length is 15 residues. Per germline, CDR1 SQVTM and CDR2 ANQGSEA. The chain's CDR3 is CSVEATWGGGNEQFF. Written as DNA, the CDR3 is TGCAGCGTTGAAGCCACTTGGGGGGGCGGCAATGAGCAGTTCTTC.

This clone occurred a few times. Additional DNA sequences in this sample encode the identical CDR3. V and J are TRBV5-1 and TRBJ1-1; weak D call: TRBD1 (5 bases). The CDR3 runs to 13 residues. Per the germline V gene, CDR1 is SGHRS and CDR2 is YFSETQ. Trimming cost V 1 base and J 5 bases, with 9 bases left between them. The CDR3 protein is CASSLTGGTEAFF. CDR3 in DNA: TGCGCCAGCAGCTTGACAGGAGGGACTGAAGCTTTCTTT.

Comment on this clone: Germline is not matched at one junction end, which may reflect a read error. V is TRBV20-1 and J is TRBJ2-7; possibly TRBD2 for D (5 bases). The CDR3 contains 11 residues. In germline, CDR1 is DFQATT, CDR2 SNEGSKA (reference sequence). The CDR3 DNA follows: TGCAGCGCTAGCCCGTCCTACGAGCAGTACTTC. It yields the protein CSASPSYEQYF.